This T cell receptor beta chain originates from a study of shared clonotypes between healthy human individuals. Trimming cost V 0 bases and J 7 bases, with 16 bases left between them. The CDR3 totals 16 residues. CDR1 and CDR2 (germline): SGHDT, YYEEEE. Method: immunoSEQ multiplex PCR; TCRdb's copy keeps in-frame clones and lacks some. This table has millions of clones, about 95% appearing once. Naive CD8 cells were CD45RO-negative, positively selected for CCR7, excluding terminally differentiated effector memory CD45RA+ cells. Specimen: naive CD8+ T cells sorted from blood. The chain recombines TRBV5-6 with TRBJ2-2; D is possibly TRBD1 (6 bases). The clonotype was recovered from a man between 18 and 35 years old in good health. The CDR3 reads CASSLGLQGIVGELFF. CDR3 nucleotides: TGTGCCAGCAGCTTGGGGTTACAGGGAATAGTCGGGGAGCTGTTTTTT.